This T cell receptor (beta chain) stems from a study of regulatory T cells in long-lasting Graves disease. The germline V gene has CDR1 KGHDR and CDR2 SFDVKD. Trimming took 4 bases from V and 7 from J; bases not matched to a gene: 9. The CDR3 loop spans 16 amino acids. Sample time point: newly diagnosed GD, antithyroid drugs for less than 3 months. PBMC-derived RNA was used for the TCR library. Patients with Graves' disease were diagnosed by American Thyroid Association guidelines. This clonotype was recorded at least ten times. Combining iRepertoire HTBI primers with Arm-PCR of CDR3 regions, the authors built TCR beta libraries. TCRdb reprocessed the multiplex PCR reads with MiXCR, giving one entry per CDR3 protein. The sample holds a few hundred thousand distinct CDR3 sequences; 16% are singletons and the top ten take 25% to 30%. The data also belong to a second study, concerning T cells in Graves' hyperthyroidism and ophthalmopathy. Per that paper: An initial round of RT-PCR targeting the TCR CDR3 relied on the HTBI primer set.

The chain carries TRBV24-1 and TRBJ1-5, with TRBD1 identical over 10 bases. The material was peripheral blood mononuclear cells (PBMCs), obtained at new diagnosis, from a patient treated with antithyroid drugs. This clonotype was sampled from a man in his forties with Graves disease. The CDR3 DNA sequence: TGTGCCACCAGTGACCCCGGGACAGGGGAGCGGCAGCCCCAGCATTTT. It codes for CATSDPGTGERQPQHF.